This TCR beta chain originates from a study of PD-1 blockade in classical Hodgkin lymphoma. Every patient was affected by relapse after autologous stem cell transplantation, while exposure to brentuximab vedotin was not uniform. TCRdb keeps only in-frame clones here, not all; method: immunoSEQ multiplex PCR. The sample includes 100,000 to 120,000 clones, nearly 90% of them seen just once. Germline V gene sequence: CDR1 SGHNT, CDR2 YENEEA. Trimming at V came to 0 bases and at J to 4 bases, leaving 8 bases not matched to a gene. The CDR3 has 17 residues. This clonotype was sampled from a human donor with classical Hodgkin lymphoma. Here the sequenced sample was peripheral blood mononuclear cells (PBMCs), taken before the second cycle of nivolumab. The chain is built from TRBV11-3 and TRBJ2-1, with 8 bases lining up with TRBD2. CDR3 nucleotides: TGTGCCAGCAGCTTAGATTCGGGAGCGGGAGCTTACAATGAGCAGTTCTTC. It translates to CASSLDSGAGAYNEQFF.